This T cell receptor (beta chain) comes out of a study of T-cell memory formation after mild COVID-19. Study summary: TCR clustering was largely donor specific. Broader study findings: Contracting clones from day 15 to 85 had balanced CD4/CD8; later expanders favoured CD4+. Pre-infection memory contained some responding clones, which suggested that cross-reactive memory had joined. Unconfirmed was the SARS-CoV-2 specificity of second-wave clones that peaked on day 37.

This CDR3 is built from 14 residues. A single record per CDR3 protein comes from TCRdb applying MiXCR to the 5' RACE reads. The sample carries about 84,000 distinct CDR3 sequences, more than 11% recorded once. Comments on this clonotype: Its antigen remains unidentified.

The chain is built from TRBV21-1 and TRBJ1-5; the table names TRBD1, a call not compared with the DNA. TRBV21-1 is a recognized pseudogene. Material for sequencing was PBMCs or a T cell subset sorted from them (not recorded which). This receptor was identified in an adult woman who had mild COVID-19 (a few samples of this study predate the infection). Cell type and time point are not known. The CDR3 coding sequence is TGTGCCAGCAGCAAAAAGGGGGACAATCAGCCCCAGCATTTT. Translating it yields CASSKKGDNQPQHF.